What follows are 16 T cell receptor beta chains derived from one specimen sequenced in a study of blood T cells in healthy people across ages. Combining a sample-barcoded 5' primer with a J-beta primer mix, a second PCR ran for about 7 to 11 cycles. TCRdb processed the 5' RACE reads anew with MiXCR; each CDR3 protein has one entry. The sample lists 730,000 or so distinct CDR3 sequences; around 38% were seen once. The sequenced sample was blood. Receptor source: a man aged 80 or over in good health.

A few counts support this clonotype. The chain joins TRBV5-1 to TRBJ2-1; 9 positions agree with TRBD2. Losses at the gene ends were 3 bases for V and 8 bases for J; bases not matched to a gene: 3. Germline loops: CDR1 SGHRS, CDR2 YFSETQ. The CDR3 totals 13 residues. The CDR3 sequence: CASSSRTSDEQFF. The CDR3 DNA follows: TGCGCCAGCAGCTCCCGGACTAGCGATGAGCAGTTCTTC.

The table lists this clonotype with many counts. The CDR3 reads CASSHRLAGDSYF. DNA for the CDR3: TGTGCCAGCAGCCACCGACTAGCGGGAGATTCGTACTTC. The chain joins TRBV3-1 to TRBJ2-4, with 12 bases aligning to TRBD2. This CDR3 region has 13 residues. V lost 3 bases and J lost 15; bases outside the gene matches: 6. Germline V gene data show CDR1 as LGHDT and CDR2 as YNNKEL (reference sequence). Variable domain in full (rest from reference TRBV3-1 and TRBJ2-4): DTAVSQTPKYLVTQMGNDKSIKCEQNLGHDTMYWYKQDSKKFLKIMFSYNNKELIINETVPNRFSPKSPDKAHLNLHINSLELGDSAVYFCASSHRLAGDSYFGAGTRLSVL.

The chain joins TRBV20-1 to TRBJ2-1; the match to TRBD1 covers 12 bases. The CDR3 has 15 residues. V lost 1 base and J lost 10; bases outside the gene matches: 8. CDR1 is DFQATT and CDR2 is SNEGSKA in the germline V gene (reference sequence). The DNA of the CDR3 is TGCAGTGCTAGAGGCAGAACCGGGACAGGGGGCGAGCAGTTCTTC. Residues: CSARGRTGTGGEQFF.

The gene calls are TRBV6-5 and TRBJ1-1, with 8 bases identical to TRBD1. The germline V gene has CDR1 MNHEY and CDR2 SVGAGI. This CDR3 is 13 amino acids long. Trimming removed 7 bases from V and 6 bases from J; junction bases left unmatched: 7. CDR3 sequence reads: CASILDRGAEAFF. CDR3 DNA: TGTGCCAGCATCCTTGACAGGGGCGCTGAAGCTTTCTTT.

This chain joins TRBV9 and TRBJ1-6; 9 bases are shared with TRBD1. Germline-derived CDR1 and CDR2 are SGDLS and YYNGEE. V shed 4 bases, J shed 7 bases, and the junction held 6 bases outside the gene matches. The CDR3 sequence is 15 residues long. CDR3 residues: CASSTTTGGNSPLHF. The CDR3, as DNA: TGTGCCAGCAGCACTACGACAGGGGGGAATTCACCCCTCCACTTT.

Only one count was recorded for this clonotype. The rearrangement links TRBV4-3 to TRBJ2-4; D gene uncertain. The J call may be mistaken, given a closer DNA end match to TRBJ2-5. Germline CDR1 LGHNA, CDR2 YSLEER. CDR3 length: 14 residues. CDR3 bases: TGCGCCAGCAGCCCCCGAAGAGATCAAGAGACCCAGTACTTC. As protein: CASSPRRDQETQYF.

This clonotype has just one count. CDR3 sequence: CSASRGTGGNNEQYF. Here the CDR3 DNA reads TGCAGTGCAAGCCGAGGGACAGGGGGTAACAATGAGCAGTACTTC. The chain is built from TRBV20-1 and TRBJ2-1, with 11 bases fitting TRBD1. The J call is uncertain, as TRBJ2-7 better fits the DNA end. The CDR3 extends over 15 amino acids. Germline V gene lookup returns CDR1 DFQATT and CDR2 SNEGSKA (reference sequence).

The chain's CDR3 is CASSTDRGYTEAFF. DNA for the CDR3: TGTGCCAGCAGTACCGACAGGGGTTACACTGAAGCTTTCTTT. The chain joins TRBV7-2 to TRBJ1-1, with 8 positions matching TRBD1. This CDR3 comprises 14 residues. Germline-derived CDR1 and CDR2 are SGHTA and FQGNSA. Germline trimming cut 6 bases from V and 3 bases from J; bases unmatched to any gene: 6.

The rearrangement links TRBV28 to TRBJ2-3, with D perhaps given as TRBD1 or TRBD2 (5 bases each). Germline V lookup: CDR1 MDHEN, CDR2 SYDVKM. The CDR3 sequence is 16 residues long. V was shortened by 3 bases and J by 2 bases, with 15 bases between the two germline ends. CDR3 in DNA: TGTGCCAGCAGTTTCTTTACCGGGACCTACACAGATACGCAGTATTTT. It yields the protein CASSFFTGTYTDTQYF.

Worth noting for this clonotype: An end of the junction does not agree with germline; a read error may underlie this. This chain joins TRBV7-2 and TRBJ2-3; perhaps D is TRBD1 or TRBD2 (6 bases each). Germline V gene lookup returns CDR1 SGHTA and CDR2 FQGNSA. The CDR3 is 15 amino acids. Here the CDR3 reads CASSSGAGRTDAQYF. For the CDR3, the DNA is TGTGCCAGCAGCTCAGGGGCGGGACGCACAGATGCGCAGTATTTT.

This clonotype was found a few times. The chain recombines TRBV6-2 or TRBV6-3 with TRBJ2-4; D gene unclear. The last part of the DNA fits TRBJ2-7 better; the J call may be wrong. Per germline, CDR1 MNHEY and CDR2 SVGEGT. This CDR3 spans 13 amino acids. The CDR3 DNA sequence: TGTGCCAGCAGTGGGTCCGTTAGAGGCGAGCAGTACTTC. It encodes CASSGSVRGEQYF.

This clonotype was seen a few times. The chain couples TRBV28 to TRBJ1-5; no clear D gene. Germline CDR1 MDHEN, CDR2 SYDVKM. Trimming took 7 bases from V and 7 from J, leaving 11 bases between them. CDR3 length: 12 residues. The CDR3 loop is CASKTLTQPQHF. The DNA for the CDR3 is TGTGCCAGCAAGACTTTGACCCAGCCCCAGCATTTT.

This clonotype was found a few times. The chain recombines TRBV6-6 with TRBJ1-6; TRBD1 aligns across 7 bases. V dropped 0 bases and J dropped 8; count of bases not matched to a gene: 4. The germline gives CDR1 MNHNY, CDR2 SVGAGI (reference sequence). The CDR3 is 15 residues long. CDR3 in amino acids: CASSYSGQGDSPLHF. The DNA of the CDR3 is TGTGCCAGCAGTTACTCGGGTCAGGGGGATTCACCCCTCCACTTT.

This clonotype has just a few counts. The rearrangement joins TRBV3-1 to TRBJ2-1; 7 bases are shared with TRBD1. This CDR3 has 12 residues. The ends lost 1 base at V and 9 bases at J; junction bases unmatched: 0. Germline V gene lookup returns CDR1 LGHDT and CDR2 YNNKEL (reference sequence). CDR3 bases: TGTGCCAGCAGCCAAGCAGGGGGTGAGCAGTTCTTC. Translation: CASSQAGGEQFF.

This chain connects TRBV4-3 to TRBJ2-6, with D possibly TRBD2 on 5 matching bases. V was trimmed by 0 bases and J by 0 bases, leaving 9 bases between them. This CDR3 spans 17 amino acids. Germline CDR1 and CDR2: LGHNA and YSLEER. The CDR3 sequence is CASSQDYGSSGANVLTF. As DNA, the CDR3 is TGCGCCAGCAGCCAAGATTATGGGAGCTCTGGGGCCAACGTCCTGACTTTC.

This clonotype has only a few counts. The chain joins TRBV4-2 to TRBJ2-3; tentatively, D is TRBD2 (6 bases). V was trimmed by 0 bases and J by 2 bases, leaving 12 bases between them. CDR3 length: 16 residues. The germline V gene has CDR1 LGHNA and CDR2 YNFKEQ. The CDR3, as DNA: TGTGCCAGCAGCCAAGATCTGGGGGAGGACACAGATACGCAGTATTTT. Amino acid sequence: CASSQDLGEDTDTQYF.